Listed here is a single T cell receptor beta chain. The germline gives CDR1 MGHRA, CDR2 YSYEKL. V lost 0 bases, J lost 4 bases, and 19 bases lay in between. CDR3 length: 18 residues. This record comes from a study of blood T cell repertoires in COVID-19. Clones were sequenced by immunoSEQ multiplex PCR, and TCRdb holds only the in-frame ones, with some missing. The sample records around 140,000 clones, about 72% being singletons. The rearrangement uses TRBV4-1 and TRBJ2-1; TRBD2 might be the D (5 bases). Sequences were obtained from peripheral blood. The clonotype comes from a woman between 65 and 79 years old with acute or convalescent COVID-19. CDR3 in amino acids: CASSQDPGGSAQYNEQFF. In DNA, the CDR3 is TGCGCCAGCAGCCAAGATCCGGGTGGGAGTGCCCAATACAATGAGCAGTTCTTC.